This T cell receptor (beta chain) was captured by sequencing in a study of blood T cell repertoires in COVID-19. Sequencing used immunoSEQ multiplex PCR; TCRdb keeps in-frame clones, though not all of them. The top ten hold more than 3% of the sample, which has approximately 190,000 clones, 65% to 85% seen once. With 2 bases removed from V and 2 bases from J, the gap between germline ends came to 10 bases. The CDR3 length is 14 residues. The germline V gene encodes CDR1 SEHNR and CDR2 FQNEAQ (reference sequence). Across 20 to 25 US areas, participants ranged in age from roughly 18 to 95 years. The chain combines TRBV7-9 with TRBJ2-7; D possibly corresponds to TRBD1 (6 bases). This clonotype originated in a young woman who had been exposed to COVID-19. The specimen sequenced was PBMCs or T cells enriched from blood (not recorded which). CDR3 amino acids: CASSLTGIPYEQYF. The CDR3 bases are TGTGCCAGCAGCTTAACAGGGATCCCCTACGAGCAGTACTTC.